A single sample gave rise to the 24 T cell receptor beta chains below, sequenced in a study of cytomegalovirus exposure and HLA in healthy donors. Use of 60 Vbeta and 13 Jbeta primers characterized the PCR. Using immunoSEQ multiplex PCR, the repertoire was profiled, and TCRdb retains in-frame clones only, with some absent. Counted here are 150,000 to 200,000 clones, approximately 77% occurring once; the ten biggest clones make up approximately 2.3%. The sequencing sample was made of PBMCs. The receptor set was obtained from a man between 45 and 60 years old in good health and CMV-seropositive.

This chain connects TRBV7-3 to TRBJ2-5, with TRBD2 matching over 9 bases. Germline CDR1 SGHTA, CDR2 FQGTGA. The length of the CDR3 is 16 residues. With 2 bases clipped from V and 1 base from J, the junction kept 5 bases outside the gene matches. DNA for the CDR3: TGTGCCAGCAGCTTAGCCCGGACTAGCGTCCAAGAGACCCAGTACTTC. Encoded protein: CASSLARTSVQETQYF.

The rearrangement uses TRBV4-1 and TRBJ1-1; D unresolved. Per the germline V gene, CDR1 is MGHRA and CDR2 is YSYEKL. This CDR3 region has 13 residues. Trimming took 0 bases from V and 4 from J, leaving 6 bases between them. In DNA form, the CDR3 reads TGCGCCAGCAGCCAAGATGAGGGCACTGAAGCTTTCTTT. Encoded protein: CASSQDEGTEAFF.

J is TRBJ2-3 and V is TRBV13; D might be TRBD2 (7 bases). Looked up from germline, CDR1 is PRHDT and CDR2 is FYEKMQ (reference sequence). The CDR3 runs 16 residues. Deletions cut 2 bases from V and 6 bases from J, with 18 bases between. The CDR3 DNA follows: TGTGCCAGCAGCTTATCCCTTGGGGGGGCGCCGGATACGCAGTATTTT. It yields the protein CASSLSLGGAPDTQYF.

The V and J genes are TRBV11-2 and TRBJ2-1, with 9 bases identical to TRBD2. Germline lookup yields CDR1 SGHAT and CDR2 FQNNGV. The CDR3 is 15 amino acids. Trimming took 5 bases from V and 4 from J; bases not matched to a gene: 6. The CDR3 DNA sequence: TGTGCCAGCAGCCGAGCGGGGGGAGCATACAATGAGCAGTTCTTC. Amino acid sequence: CASSRAGGAYNEQFF.

This chain uses TRBV9 with TRBJ1-1; D unresolved. The germline V gene has CDR1 SGDLS and CDR2 YYNGEE. Trimming cost V 2 bases and J 0 bases, with 8 bases left between them. The CDR3 is made up of 14 amino acids. Here the CDR3 reads CASSVRGLNTEAFF. The CDR3 DNA is TGTGCCAGCAGCGTCCGTGGGCTGAACACTGAAGCTTTCTTT.

This clone has just one count. The chain carries TRBV28 and TRBJ1-2; possibly TRBD1 for D (6 bases). The ends were cut back, 7 bases at V and 4 bases at J, with 7 bases in the middle. The CDR3 runs to 11 residues. Germline V lookup: CDR1 MDHEN, CDR2 SYDVKM. CDR3 sequence (DNA): TGTGCCAGCACAGGGGCCTATGGCTACACCTTC. It specifies CASTGAYGYTF.

The J gene is TRBJ1-1, the V gene TRBV4-3; D remains unclear. Germline loops: CDR1 LGHNA, CDR2 YSLEER. V was clipped by 2 bases and J by 4 bases, with 11 bases between them. This CDR3 region has 14 residues. The CDR3 here is CASSQMGFATEAFF. In DNA, the CDR3 is TGCGCCAGCAGCCAAATGGGCTTCGCCACTGAAGCTTTCTTT.

The chain joins TRBV19 to TRBJ2-3; 7 nucleotides align to TRBD2. V gave up 10 bases and J gave up 2 bases; unmatched junction bases: 9. The CDR3 extends over 14 amino acids. Germline CDR1 is LNHDA and CDR2 is SQIVND (reference sequence). The CDR3 protein is CATQAGSFTDTQYF. For the CDR3, the DNA is TGTGCCACTCAAGCGGGGTCCTTCACAGATACGCAGTATTTT.

Concerning this clone: The sample holds other DNA sequences that translate to the same CDR3. The chain has TRBV19 and TRBJ2-7; 8 bases fit TRBD1. CDR3 length: 14 amino acids. The V gene's germline CDR1 is LNHDA and CDR2 SQIVND (reference sequence). Unmatched junction bases numbered 0, after V lost 1 base and J lost 1 base. CDR3 region: CASSIGTGSYEQYF. In nucleotides, the CDR3 is TGTGCCAGTAGTATAGGGACAGGGTCCTACGAGCAGTACTTC.

The chain has TRBV5-5 and TRBJ1-5, with 8 bases fitting TRBD1. The CDR3 covers 14 residues. With 5 bases clipped from V and 7 bases from J, the junction kept 8 bases outside the gene matches. CDR1 and CDR2 from the germline V gene are SGHKS and YYEKEE (reference sequence). The CDR3 region has the DNA TGTGCCAGCAGAGAAGCAGGGGGCGGGCAGCCCCAGCATTTT. Residues: CASREAGGGQPQHF.

The V call is TRBV14, the J call TRBJ2-2; D perhaps matches TRBD1 (6 bases). CDR1 and CDR2 from the germline V gene are SGHDN and FVKESK. Trimming left V 6 bases short and J 5 bases short, with 13 bases between. The CDR3 extends over 14 amino acids. This CDR3 is CASRAGAGTGELFF. The CDR3 region has the DNA TGTGCCAGCAGAGCAGGGGCAGGGACCGGGGAGCTGTTTTTT. The full variable domain, rest sourced from reference TRBV14 and TRBJ2-2, is EAGVTQFPSHSVIEKGQTVTLRCDPISGHDNLYWYRRVMGKEIKFLLHFVKESKQDESGMPNNRFLAERTGGTYSTLKVQPAELEDSGVYFCASRAGAGTGELFFGEGSRLTVL.

The chain combines TRBV18 with TRBJ2-7; D might be TRBD1 (6 bases). The length of the CDR3 is 14 residues. V lost 2 bases and J 0 bases, leaving 8 bases between the germline ends. CDR1 and CDR2 (germline): KGHSH, LQKENI. The CDR3 spells CASSPGQSSYEQYF. The CDR3 bases are TGTGCCAGCTCACCAGGACAGAGCTCCTACGAGCAGTACTTC.

The chain recombines TRBV11-2 with TRBJ2-5; D not certain. The CDR3 length is 13 residues. The V end lost 0 bases, the J end lost 6 bases, and 8 bases lay between the germline ends. Germline assignment: CDR1 SGHAT and CDR2 FQNNGV. The DNA for the CDR3 is TGTGCCAGCAGCTTAGAGCGTTCGAAGACCCAGTACTTC. Translation gives CASSLERSKTQYF.

The chain carries TRBV6-4 and TRBJ1-2; D might be TRBD1 (5 bases). Germline V CDR1 and CDR2: MRHNA, SNTAGT. V lost 3 bases, J lost 3 bases, and 8 bases lay in between. CDR3 size: 13 residues. CDR3 region: CASSETGDYGYTF. CDR3 coding DNA: TGTGCCAGCAGTGAGACGGGGGACTATGGCTACACCTTC.

The chain combines TRBV9 with TRBJ1-6, with TRBD1 identical over 7 bases. Losses at the gene ends were 4 bases for V and 6 bases for J; bases not matched to a gene: 7. CDR1 and CDR2 (germline): SGDLS, YYNGEE. This CDR3 has 15 amino acids. CDR3 residues: CASSTRQGPNSPLHF. In DNA form, the CDR3 reads TGTGCCAGCAGCACCCGACAGGGACCTAATTCACCCCTCCACTTT.

The gene calls are TRBV29-1 and TRBJ2-2; 9 positions agree with TRBD1. Germline loops: CDR1 SQVTM, CDR2 ANQGSEA. V lost 6 bases to trimming and J lost 5 bases; unmatched junction nucleotides: 1. The CDR3 is 12 amino acids. The CDR3 DNA reads TGCAGCGTGGGACAGGGAACCGGGGAGCTGTTTTTT. The encoded protein is CSVGQGTGELFF.

CDR3 in amino acids: CASKFLTGTGNTIYF. The CDR3 DNA follows: TGTGCCAGTAAATTCCTGACAGGGACTGGAAACACCATATATTTT. V usage is TRBV19 and J usage is TRBJ1-3; TRBD1 agrees at 7 bases. Germline-derived CDR1 and CDR2 are LNHDA and SQIVND (reference sequence). Losses at the gene ends were 7 bases for V and 2 bases for J; bases not matched to a gene: 8. The CDR3 is 15 residues long.

The chain links TRBV28 to TRBJ2-6, with a weak D call TRBD2 (5 bases). In germline, CDR1 is MDHEN, CDR2 SYDVKM. The ends were cut back, 6 bases at V and 0 bases at J, with 15 bases in the middle. This CDR3 spans 17 amino acids. CDR3: CASSPRKTNSGANVLTF. CDR3 nucleotide sequence: TGTGCCAGCAGCCCTAGGAAGACTAACTCTGGGGCCAACGTCCTGACTTTC.

V gene TRBV15 combines with J gene TRBJ1-1; D may be TRBD1 (6 bases). Trimming took 5 bases from V and 1 from J, leaving 11 bases between them. The germline CDR1 and CDR2 sequences are LNHNV and YYDKDF (reference sequence). The CDR3 runs 14 residues. CDR3 loop: CATSPYRENTEAFF. For the CDR3, the DNA is TGTGCCACCAGCCCTTACAGGGAGAACACTGAAGCTTTCTTT.

With respect to this clone: Different DNA sequences within this sample yield the same CDR3. The V call is TRBV19, the J call TRBJ1-2, with 8 bases lining up with TRBD1. Per the germline V gene, CDR1 is LNHDA and CDR2 is SQIVND (reference sequence). J was trimmed by 6 bases and V by 6 bases; bases with no gene match: 6. The CDR3 contains 13 residues. The CDR3: CASSTTGGDGYTF. The CDR3 coding sequence is TGTGCCAGTAGCACTACAGGGGGAGATGGCTACACCTTC.

The chain carries TRBV6-1 and TRBJ1-2; D is possibly TRBD1 (6 bases). Trimming cost V 3 bases and J 3 bases, with 17 bases left between them. The CDR3 sequence is 16 residues long. Germline assignment: CDR1 MNHNS and CDR2 SASEGT. The CDR3 loop reads CASSENPTGYYYGYTF. The CDR3 bases are TGTGCCAGCAGTGAGAACCCGACAGGCTATTACTATGGCTACACCTTC.

The gene calls are TRBV5-6 and TRBJ1-2; TRBD1 matches at 7 bases. CDR1 and CDR2 (germline): SGHDT, YYEEEE. J gave up 4 bases and V 1 base, and 7 bases lay outside the gene matches. This CDR3 has 15 residues. The CDR3 sequence is CASSLTAGGVYGYTF. CDR3 DNA sequence: TGTGCCAGCAGCTTGACGGCAGGGGGAGTCTATGGCTACACCTTC.

The chain couples TRBV30 to TRBJ1-5, with a tentative D call TRBD1 (5 bases). The V end was cut by 4 bases, the J end by 3 bases, with 10 bases between. Germline V gene lookup returns CDR1 GTSNPN and CDR2 SVGIG (reference sequence). The CDR3 is 13 amino acids. For the CDR3, the DNA is TGTGCCTGGACCCAGGGCTACAATCAGCCCCAGCATTTT. This gives the protein CAWTQGYNQPQHF.

V gene TRBV19 combines with J gene TRBJ1-5; D is unresolved. Germline values: CDR1 LNHDA, CDR2 SQIVND (reference sequence). This CDR3 has 13 residues. Trimming removed 5 bases at V and 9 bases at J, with 14 bases between. The CDR3 nucleotides are TGTGCCAGTAGTTCACTCCTTTTATCGCCCCAGCATTTT. It is translated as CASSSLLLSPQHF.